Presented here are 29 T cell receptor beta chains from one specimen sequenced in a study of post-analysis software for immune sequencing data. Included in the TCR beta cDNA libraries were unique molecular identifiers. TCRdb analysed the PCR reads with MiXCR anew, one entry per CDR3 protein. The sample consists of over 300,000 distinct CDR3 sequences, roughly 36% of them appearing once. General study findings and limits: Roughly five TRBV segments appeared more often in patients than in controls, and TRBV5-6, TRBV5-1 and TRBV20-1 were among these.

What these receptors recognize is not known. The sequencing input was blood. These receptors all stem from a girl between 5 and 17 years old with multiple sclerosis.

The chain joins TRBV10-3 to TRBJ2-2; TRBD1 aligns across 9 bases. Germline V gene sequence: CDR1 ENHRY, CDR2 SYGVKD. V dropped 11 bases and J dropped 5; count of bases not matched to a gene: 6. The CDR3 runs 13 residues. CDR3 loop: CALGTGYTGELFF. CDR3 nucleotide sequence: TGTGCCCTCGGGACAGGGTATACCGGGGAGCTGTTTTTT.

Turning to this clonotype: At one end, the junction sequence differs from germline, possibly due to a read error. The chain is built from TRBV5-1 and TRBJ2-5, with 9 bases fitting TRBD1. Germline V gene lookup returns CDR1 SGHRS and CDR2 YFSETQ. The CDR3 is 14 amino acids. The CDR3 reads CVSSLRQGGETQYF. CDR3 in DNA: TGCGTCAGCAGCTTACGACAGGGGGGGGAGACCCAGTACTTC.

A few counts support this clonotype. The chain joins TRBV9 to TRBJ2-1, with TRBD2 identical over 9 bases. The length of the CDR3 is 17 residues. Germline trimming cut 3 bases from V and 7 bases from J; bases unmatched to any gene: 14. Germline V lookup: CDR1 SGDLS, CDR2 YYNGEE. Here the CDR3 reads CASSEGGSGGSENEQFF. The CDR3 coding sequence is TGTGCCAGCAGCGAGGGGGGTAGCGGGGGCTCTGAAAATGAGCAGTTCTTC.

The genes are TRBV4-1 and TRBJ1-6, with a tentative D call TRBD1 (5 bases). This CDR3 contains 17 residues. The ends were cut back, 0 bases at V and 0 bases at J, with 9 bases in the middle. Germline values: CDR1 MGHRA, CDR2 YSYEKL. CDR3 loop: CASSQDDQGSYNSPLHF. The CDR3, as DNA: TGCGCCAGCAGCCAAGATGATCAGGGCTCCTATAATTCACCCCTCCACTTT.

The chain links TRBV2 to TRBJ1-5; no definite D call. The CDR3 sequence is 13 residues long. The V end lost 2 bases, the J end lost 9 bases, and 11 bases lay between the germline ends. Per the germline V gene, CDR1 is SNHLY and CDR2 is FYNNEI. The CDR3 DNA follows: TGTGCCAGCAGTGAAACGGCCAATGGGCCCCAGCATTTT. This codes for CASSETANGPQHF.

A word on this clonotype: The junction does not match germline at one end; this may be a read error. This chain uses TRBV6-5 with TRBJ1-4; D remains ambiguous. CDR1 MNHEY and CDR2 SVGAGI come from the germline V gene. The CDR3 contains 16 residues. CDR3 in DNA: TGTGCCAGCAGTTACTCAGGCAACCGACATAATGAAAAACGGTTTTTT. Translated: CASSYSGNRHNEKRFF.

This chain connects TRBV20-1 to TRBJ2-5; D perhaps matches TRBD1 (6 bases). CDR3 length equals 13 residues. V lost 3 bases and J lost 5, with 13 bases in between. The germline gives CDR1 DFQATT, CDR2 SNEGSKA (reference sequence). The CDR3 coding sequence is TGCAGTGCTAGCTACAGGGCCCACGAGACCCAGTACTTC. This translates into CSASYRAHETQYF.

V and J are TRBV20-1 and TRBJ2-7; TRBD2 matches at 9 bases. Germline-derived CDR1 and CDR2 are DFQATT and SNEGSKA (reference sequence). There are 14 residues in the CDR3. V was pared by 4 bases and J by 0 bases, with 4 bases of the junction left unmatched. The CDR3 protein is CSATLSGSSYEQYF. The CDR3 DNA is TGCAGTGCTACCCTTAGCGGGAGCTCCTACGAGCAGTACTTC.

This clonotype has a handful of counts. A much larger clone sits a single nucleotide away, making a read error possible. J is TRBJ2-5 and V is TRBV15, with a possible D match to TRBD2 (5 bases). CDR1 is LNHNV and CDR2 is YYDKDF in the germline V gene (reference sequence). This CDR3 spans 13 amino acids. The CDR3 reads CVTSSLAGETQYF. CDR3 coding DNA: TGTGTCACCAGCAGCCTAGCTGGGGAGACCCAGTACTTC.

The chain uses TRBV4-2 and TRBJ1-5; no firm D call. The CDR3 runs 16 residues. Per germline, CDR1 LGHNA and CDR2 YNFKEQ. Trimming left V 0 bases short and J 3 bases short, with 12 bases between. The CDR3 sequence is CASSQEGGYVNQPQHF. The CDR3 DNA reads TGTGCCAGCAGCCAAGAGGGCGGCTATGTCAATCAGCCCCAGCATTTT.

The genes are TRBV4-3 and TRBJ1-2; D is ambiguous. CDR1 LGHNA and CDR2 YSLEER come from the germline V gene. The CDR3 totals 13 residues. The V and J ends lost 4 bases and 4 bases respectively, with 10 bases between them. CDR3: CASSPDRCYGYTF. The CDR3, as DNA: TGCGCCAGCAGCCCAGATCGGTGCTATGGCTACACCTTC.

The V call is TRBV12-3 or TRBV12-4, the J call TRBJ2-5, with D maybe TRBD2 (6 bases). The V and J ends lost 8 bases and 5 bases respectively, with 15 bases between them. CDR3 length: 13 residues. The CDR3 DNA follows: TGTGCCAGCGGGGTAGCGGTTTGGGAGACCCAGTACTTC. Translating it yields CASGVAVWETQYF.

This clonotype came up many times. This chain connects TRBV7-9 to TRBJ2-7; D unclear. Trimming removed 3 bases at V and 2 bases at J, with 5 bases between. Germline V gene lookup returns CDR1 SEHNR and CDR2 FQNEAQ (reference sequence). This CDR3 region has 12 residues. The CDR3: CASSLDPYEQYF. The DNA for the CDR3 is TGTGCCAGCAGCTTGGATCCCTACGAGCAGTACTTC.

The chain links TRBV12-3 or TRBV12-4 to TRBJ2-7; no clear D. The CDR3 spans 12 residues. The V end was cut by 5 bases, the J end by 3 bases, with 8 bases between. CDR3: CASSKTGYEQYF. CDR3 nucleotides: TGTGCCAGCAGTAAGACGGGCTACGAGCAGTACTTC.

This chain connects TRBV4-1 to TRBJ2-5; D not certain. V shed 3 bases and J shed 3 bases, with 11 bases lying between them. Germline V gives CDR1 MGHRA, CDR2 YSYEKL. The CDR3 has 14 amino acids. The CDR3 coding sequence is TGCGCCAGCAGCCACCCCCTAGAAGAAGAGACCCAGTACTTC. Amino acids: CASSHPLEEETQYF.

V usage is TRBV29-1 and J usage is TRBJ2-7, with TRBD1 matching over 7 bases. The germline gives CDR1 SQVTM, CDR2 ANQGSEA. The V segment lost 4 bases and the J segment 3 bases; nucleotides outside the gene matches: 3. The CDR3 runs 12 residues. CDR3: CSVVAGGYEQYF. The CDR3 DNA reads as TGCAGCGTTGTCGCAGGGGGCTACGAGCAGTACTTC.

This chain uses TRBV30 with TRBJ1-2; D is uncertain. The germline V gene encodes CDR1 GTSNPN and CDR2 SVGIG (reference sequence). There are 13 residues in the CDR3. The V end was cut by 4 bases, the J end by 2 bases, with 11 bases between. This CDR3 reads CAWTSGGNYGYTF. DNA of the CDR3: TGTGCCTGGACCTCCGGAGGGAACTATGGCTACACCTTC.

V usage is TRBV9 and J usage is TRBJ2-3, with TRBD2 matching over 11 bases. The CDR3 extends over 16 amino acids. Germline assignment: CDR1 SGDLS and CDR2 YYNGEE. V shed 4 bases, J shed 6 bases, and the junction held 10 bases outside the gene matches. The DNA of the CDR3 is TGTGCCAGCAGCCCGACTAGCGGGGTTAACGGGGATACGCAGTATTTT. Protein product: CASSPTSGVNGDTQYF.

This clonotype was recorded only once. Its ends do not fully match the called genes, so a read error is possible. The rearrangement links TRBV24-1 to TRBJ2-4; D unclear. The V gene's germline CDR1 is KGHDR and CDR2 SFDVKD. This CDR3 comprises 19 residues. The chain's CDR3 is CATCDSLTGQVLAKNIQYF. CDR3 DNA: TGTGCCACCTGTGATTCCCTTACTGGGCAGGTTCTAGCCAAAAACATTCAGTACTTC.

The genes are TRBV9 and TRBJ2-5, with unresolved D. The V end lost 4 bases, the J end lost 11 bases, and 24 bases lay between the germline ends. This CDR3 is 15 amino acids long. Per the germline V gene, CDR1 is SGDLS and CDR2 is YYNGEE. In nucleotides, the CDR3 is TGTGCCAGCAGCCCCAGACTCCGCCCTGACAATGAGCAGTACTTC. Protein product: CASSPRLRPDNEQYF.

The genes are TRBV2 and TRBJ2-1, with D uncertain. This CDR3 region has 12 residues. Trimming removed 4 bases from V and 5 bases from J, with 6 bases in between. Germline V gene sequence: CDR1 SNHLY, CDR2 FYNNEI. CDR3 amino acids: CASSGFDNEQFF. For the CDR3, the DNA is TGTGCCAGCAGTGGCTTCGACAATGAGCAGTTCTTC.

This clonotype was observed a handful of times. The chain uses TRBV29-1 and TRBJ1-2; D might be TRBD1 (6 bases). V was pared by 0 bases and J by 8 bases, with 13 bases between. CDR3 length equals 13 residues. Germline CDR1 is SQVTM and CDR2 is ANQGSEA. The CDR3 loop is CSVEDESGEGYTF. The CDR3 DNA reads as TGCAGCGTTGAAGATGAATCAGGGGAAGGCTACACCTTC.

The chain combines TRBV6-1 with TRBJ1-1; the D is unclear. V shed 5 bases and J shed 0 bases, with 16 bases lying between them. CDR3 length: 16 amino acids. The germline V gene encodes CDR1 MNHNS and CDR2 SASEGT. The CDR3 is CASSPRSGFMNTEAFF. For the CDR3, the DNA is TGTGCCAGCAGTCCCCGTAGCGGGTTCATGAACACTGAAGCTTTCTTT.

This clonotype was seen many times. The gene calls are TRBV6-4 and TRBJ2-3, with TRBD2 identical over 8 bases. V lost 5 bases, J lost 1 base, and 2 bases stayed unmatched. The germline V gene encodes CDR1 MRHNA and CDR2 SNTAGT. The CDR3 totals 14 residues. This CDR3 reads CASSRGGGTDTQYF. CDR3 DNA: TGTGCCAGCAGTCGGGGGGGAGGCACAGATACGCAGTATTTT.

This chain connects TRBV5-1 to TRBJ2-5, with D perhaps being TRBD1 or TRBD2 (5 bases each). V lost 3 bases to trimming and J lost 5 bases, with 17 bases between them. Per germline, CDR1 SGHRS and CDR2 YFSETQ. This CDR3 is built from 15 residues. The CDR3 nucleotides are TGCGCCAGCAGCTCCGGACACCCAGAGCGGGAGACCCAGTACTTC. It codes for CASSSGHPERETQYF.

This clonotype occurred a few times. This rearrangement joins TRBV12-3 or TRBV12-4 to TRBJ1-5, with TRBD1 matching over 11 bases. This CDR3 has 12 residues. After removal of 8 bases from V and 6 bases from J, the junction contained 0 bases not matched to a gene. The CDR3 reads CASGQGAQPQHF. The CDR3 region has the DNA TGTGCCAGCGGACAGGGGGCTCAGCCCCAGCATTTT.

The chain couples TRBV12-3 or TRBV12-4 to TRBJ1-5, with 8 positions matching TRBD1. The V segment lost 6 bases and the J segment 2 bases; nucleotides outside the gene matches: 6. There are 15 residues in the CDR3. The CDR3 bases are TGTGCCAGCAGCTATGGACAGGGAGGCAATCAGCCCCAGCATTTT. It codes for CASSYGQGGNQPQHF.

This clonotype was detected a few times. The chain carries TRBV2 and TRBJ1-2; a possible D gene is TRBD1 (5 bases). V dropped 7 bases and J dropped 1 base, with 16 bases sitting between them. CDR3 size: 15 residues. Per the germline V gene, CDR1 is SNHLY and CDR2 is FYNNEI. For the CDR3, the DNA is TGTGCCAGCAACCAACAGGCTAATATTAACTATGGCTACACCTTC. Its protein is CASNQQANINYGYTF.

This clonotype appeared many times. This chain connects TRBV29-1 to TRBJ1-2; perhaps TRBD1 as D (5 bases). Germline V lookup: CDR1 SQVTM, CDR2 ANQGSEA. V was pared by 6 bases and J by 8 bases, with 16 bases between. This CDR3 region has 12 residues. This chain's CDR3 is CSVTDGGGGYTF. CDR3 nucleotides: TGCAGCGTCACGGACGGGGGTGGAGGCTACACCTTC.